This TCR beta chain was profiled in a study of cytomegalovirus exposure and HLA in healthy donors. CDR1 is SNHLY, CDR2 FYNNEI, per germline. The CDR3 is 14 amino acids. Trimming removed 7 bases from V and 15 bases from J; junction bases left unmatched: 14. This clone was counted between two and nine times. The study ran its PCR with 60 Vbeta and 13 Jbeta primers. Sequencing was performed with immunoSEQ multiplex PCR; in TCRdb, only in-frame clones are kept and a portion is missing. The data hold under 70,000 clones, with 70% observed a single time. The sequence derives from a woman in her sixties in good health and CMV-seropositive. J is TRBJ1-4 and V is TRBV2; 10 bases are shared with TRBD1. Input material: PBMCs. The DNA of the CDR3 is TGTGCCAGCACCTTGGACAGGGGGTCTTTAGTAATGTTTTTT. Amino acids: CASTLDRGSLVMFF.